A single sample gave rise to the 10 T cell receptor beta chains below, sequenced in a study of OX40 agonist ivuxolimab in advanced cancers. Sequenced by immunoSEQ multiplex PCR; TCRdb stores in-frame clones only, minus some. The table shows about 98,000 clones, with more than 85% occurring only once. The sample was CD4+ or CD8+ T cells sorted from blood, taken in a trial of the OX40 agonist ivuxolimab. Receptors originate from an adult with an advanced solid tumor such as melanoma, head and neck, liver or kidney cancer.

The chain employs TRBV12-2 and TRBJ2-7; no DNA check was done on the table's D call, TRBD2. TRBV12-2 is deemed a pseudogene. The CDR3 totals 16 residues. In nucleotides, the CDR3 is TGTGCAAGTCGCTTACCTATAGCGGGATTTAATCCCGAGCAGTACTTC. Residues: CASRLPIAGFNPEQYF.

The V gene is TRBV11-1, the J gene TRBJ2-1; perhaps TRBD1 as D (5 bases). Germline lookup yields CDR1 SGHAT and CDR2 FQDESV (reference sequence). The CDR3 runs to 13 residues. V lost 11 bases, J lost 3 bases, and 14 bases lay in between. CDR3 region: CASRAAVYNEQFF. CDR3 sequence (DNA): TGTGCCTCCAGGGCTGCTGTCTACAATGAGCAGTTCTTC.

The V gene is TRBV19, the J gene TRBJ2-3, with D uncertain. Trimming removed 1 base from V and 5 bases from J, with 7 bases in between. CDR3 length equals 13 residues. The germline V gene encodes CDR1 LNHDA and CDR2 SQIVND (reference sequence). CDR3 bases: TGTGCCAGTAGTATAGGCCTCCAAGATACGCAGTATTTT. Amino acids: CASSIGLQDTQYF.

As for this clone: At one of its ends the junction is not consistent with the germline gene, which may arise from a read error. The chain carries TRBV18 and TRBJ2-1; 12 bases match TRBD2. CDR3 size: 17 residues. Germline V gene data show CDR1 as KGHSH and CDR2 as LQKENI. CDR3 DNA: TGTGCCAGCTCACCCCAGCAGACTAGCGGGAGTTCTGATGAGCAGCTCTTC. Protein product: CASSPQQTSGSSDEQLF. Supplemented by reference TRBV18 and TRBJ2-1, the full variable domain reads NAGVMQNPRHLVRRRGQEARLRCSPMKGHSHVYWYRQLPEEGLKFMVYLQKENIIDESGMPKERFSAEFPKEGPSILRIQQVVRGDSAAYFCASSPQQTSGSSDEQLFGPGTRLTVL.

This clone came up a few times. V gene TRBV2 combines with J gene TRBJ1-5; D possibly corresponds to TRBD1 (5 bases). CDR1 and CDR2 (germline): SNHLY, FYNNEI. Trimming took 7 bases from V and 3 from J, leaving 13 bases between them. CDR3 length equals 14 residues. Written as DNA, the CDR3 is TGTGCCAGCAAGGGGCGGACCACCAATCAGCCCCAGCATTTT. It specifies CASKGRTTNQPQHF.

The gene calls are TRBV6-5 and TRBJ1-1, with TRBD1 identical over 10 bases. The V segment lost 6 bases and the J segment 5 bases; nucleotides outside the gene matches: 9. Germline values: CDR1 MNHEY, CDR2 SVGAGI. There are 15 residues in the CDR3. In DNA, the CDR3 is TGTGCCAGCAGCCAGGGACAGGGGTTTGGGACTGAAGCTTTCTTT. Translating gives CASSQGQGFGTEAFF.

The chain recombines TRBV29-1 with TRBJ1-1, with 10 positions matching TRBD1. The germline CDR1 and CDR2 sequences are SQVTM and ANQGSEA. Trimming cost V 5 bases and J 4 bases; bases outside gene matches: 7. The CDR3 sequence is 14 residues long. The CDR3 loop reads CSVRFRTGGTEAFF. CDR3 DNA sequence: TGCAGCGTTCGTTTCCGGACAGGGGGCACTGAAGCTTTCTTT.

The V call is TRBV2, the J call TRBJ1-5; weak D call: TRBD1 (6 bases). The CDR3 loop spans 19 amino acids. Germline V gene sequence: CDR1 SNHLY, CDR2 FYNNEI. Trimming removed 1 base from V and 1 base from J, with 20 bases in between. CDR3 DNA: TGTGCCAGCAGTGAAGTATACAGGCCCCTGGGGGCGAGCAATCAGCCCCAGCATTTT. It translates to CASSEVYRPLGASNQPQHF.

In this sample, this clone turned up a few times. The chain uses TRBV30 and TRBJ1-5, with a tentative D call TRBD1 (6 bases). In germline, CDR1 is GTSNPN, CDR2 SVGIG (reference sequence). V gave up 5 bases and J gave up 4 bases, with 15 bases separating them. There are 14 residues in the CDR3. The CDR3 DNA reads as TGTGCCTGGGGAATTCAGGGGTTGAATCAGCCCCAGCATTTT. Protein product: CAWGIQGLNQPQHF.

The gene calls are TRBV10-3 and TRBJ2-1; 10 bases match TRBD2. The CDR3 is made up of 14 amino acids. V gave up 6 bases and J gave up 5 bases; unmatched junction bases: 4. Germline V gene lookup returns CDR1 ENHRY and CDR2 SYGVKD. CDR3 DNA sequence: TGTGCCATCAGCCCGGGACTAGCGAACAATGAGCAGTTCTTC. The encoded protein is CAISPGLANNEQFF.